This section outlines one TCR beta chain sequence together with its context. Its specificity is unknown. TCRdb processed the reads anew with MiXCR; each CDR3 protein has one entry. Of approximately 990,000 distinct CDR3 sequences in the sample, about a third are singletons; the top ten hold around an eighth. This sample was taken from a study of T cell repertoires in cytomegalovirus infection. Sequencing used cultured CD8+ T cells from PBMCs, obtained from culture after CMV antigen stimulation. This sequence originates from a human donor in good health (CMV status not recorded). Some clones in this sample may be carry-over from other donors' samples.

The CDR3 here is CASSHIEERRPSYNEQFF. In nucleotides, the CDR3 is TGCGCCAGCAGTCATATAGAAGAGAGGCGCCCCTCCTACAATGAGCAGTTCTTC. The rearrangement joins TRBV23-1 to TRBJ2-1; D is ambiguous. TRBV23-1 is filed as an ORF, its function uncertain. V lost 3 bases and J 0 bases, leaving 18 bases between the germline ends. The CDR3 contains 18 residues.